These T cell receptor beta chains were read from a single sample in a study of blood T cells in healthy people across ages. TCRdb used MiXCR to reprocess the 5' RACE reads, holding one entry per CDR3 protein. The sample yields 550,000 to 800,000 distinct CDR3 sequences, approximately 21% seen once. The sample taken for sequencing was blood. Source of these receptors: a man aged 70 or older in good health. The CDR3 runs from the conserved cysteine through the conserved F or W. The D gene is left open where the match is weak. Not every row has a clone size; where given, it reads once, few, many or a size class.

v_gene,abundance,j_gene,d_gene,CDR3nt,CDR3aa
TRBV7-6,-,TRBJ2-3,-,TGTGCCAGCAGCTTTGGTCTGGGTACGCAGTATTTT,CASSFGLGTQYF
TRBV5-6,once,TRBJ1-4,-,TGTGCCAGCAGCTGGAGGGACCAAGGAAAACTGTTTTTT,CASSWRDQGKLFF
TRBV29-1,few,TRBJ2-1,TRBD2,TGCAGCGTGGGACGCATGTTAGCGGGAGGCTCCTACAATGAGCAGTTCTTC,CSVGRMLAGGSYNEQFF
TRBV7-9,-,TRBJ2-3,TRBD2,TGTGCCAGCAGCTCGAAGGGACTAGCGGGAACAGATACGCAGTATTTT,CASSSKGLAGTDTQYF
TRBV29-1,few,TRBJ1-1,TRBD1,TGCAGCGTGTCCACAGGGGGCACTGAAGCTTTCTTT,CSVSTGGTEAFF
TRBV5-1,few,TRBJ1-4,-,TGCGCCAGCAGCTTGGCGGCGGTTACTAATGAAAAACTGTTTTTT,CASSLAAVTNEKLFF
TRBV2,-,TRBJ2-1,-,TGTGCCAGCAGTGATAGCGGTGAGCAGTTCTTC,CASSDSGEQFF
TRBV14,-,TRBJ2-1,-,TGTGCCAGCAGCCATGACGGGGTTCCAGGGGTAAATGAGCAGTTCTTC,CASSHDGVPGVNEQFF
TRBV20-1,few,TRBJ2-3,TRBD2,TGCAGTGCCCTTCCCTTTAGCGGGAGGGCAGATACGCAGTATTTT,CSALPFSGRADTQYF
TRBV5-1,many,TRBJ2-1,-,TGCGCCAGCAGCTTGTTGGCCGGCTACAATGAGCAGTTCTTC,CASSLLAGYNEQFF
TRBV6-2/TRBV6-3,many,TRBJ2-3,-,TGTGCCAGCAGTTACAAAGGAGATACGCAGTATTTT,CASSYKGDTQYF
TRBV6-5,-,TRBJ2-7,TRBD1,TGTGCCAGCAGTTACAGGGACAGCATCGACGAGCAGTACTTC,CASSYRDSIDEQYF
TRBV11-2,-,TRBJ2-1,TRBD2,TGTGCCAGCAGCCAATTAGGACTAGCAGGGGAGCAGTTCTTC,CASSQLGLAGEQFF
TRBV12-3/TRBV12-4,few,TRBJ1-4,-,TGTGCCAGCCGCGATGGAGGTACCGTTAATGAAAAACTGTTTTTT,CASRDGGTVNEKLFF
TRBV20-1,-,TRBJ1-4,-,TGCAGTGCTAGTATTGACGCCGCGAAACTGTTTTTT,CSASIDAAKLFF
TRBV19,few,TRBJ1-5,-,TGTGCCAGTAGTCCCCGTGGATACAATCAGCCCCAGCATTTT,CASSPRGYNQPQHF
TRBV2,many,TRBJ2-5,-,TGTGCCAGCAGAAGCCCGACGTGGGAGACCCAGTACTTC,CASRSPTWETQYF
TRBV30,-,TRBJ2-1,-,TGTGCCTGGAGTGTTTGGGGGAGGAGCTCCTACAATGAGCAGTTCTTC,CAWSVWGRSSYNEQFF